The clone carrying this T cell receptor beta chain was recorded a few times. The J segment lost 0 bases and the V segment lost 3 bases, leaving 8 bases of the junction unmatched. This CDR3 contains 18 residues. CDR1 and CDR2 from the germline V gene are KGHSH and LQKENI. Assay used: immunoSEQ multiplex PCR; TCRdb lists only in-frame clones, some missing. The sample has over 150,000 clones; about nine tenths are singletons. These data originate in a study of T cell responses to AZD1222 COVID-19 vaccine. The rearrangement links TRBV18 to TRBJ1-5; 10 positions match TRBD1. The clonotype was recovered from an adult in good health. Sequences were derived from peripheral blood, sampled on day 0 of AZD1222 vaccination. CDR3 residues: CASSPPGQGKNSNQPQHF. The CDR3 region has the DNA TGTGCCAGCTCACCTCCGGGACAGGGGAAGAATAGCAATCAGCCCCAGCATTTT.